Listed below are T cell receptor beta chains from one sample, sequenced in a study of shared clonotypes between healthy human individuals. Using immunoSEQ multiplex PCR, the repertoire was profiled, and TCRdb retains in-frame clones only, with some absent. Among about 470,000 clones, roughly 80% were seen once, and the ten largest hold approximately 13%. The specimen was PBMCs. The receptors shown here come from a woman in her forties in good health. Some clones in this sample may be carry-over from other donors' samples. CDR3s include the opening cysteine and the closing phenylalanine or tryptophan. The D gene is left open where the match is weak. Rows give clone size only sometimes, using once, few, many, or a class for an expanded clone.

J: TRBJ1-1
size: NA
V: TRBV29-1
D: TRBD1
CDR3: CSVMRDRGTEAFF
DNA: TGCAGCGTCATGCGGGACAGGGGAACTGAAGCTTTCTTT

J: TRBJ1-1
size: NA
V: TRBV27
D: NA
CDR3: CASSSNPLNTEAFF
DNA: TGTGCCAGCAGTTCGAATCCCCTTAACACTGAAGCTTTCTTT

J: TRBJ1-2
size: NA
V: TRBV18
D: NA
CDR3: CASSGDFGIDYGYTF
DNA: TGTGCCAGCTCCGGGGATTTTGGGATTGACTATGGCTACACCTTC

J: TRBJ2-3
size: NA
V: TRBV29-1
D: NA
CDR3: CSARDRGGTDTQYF
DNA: TGCAGCGCCCGAGACAGAGGGGGCACAGATACGCAGTATTTT

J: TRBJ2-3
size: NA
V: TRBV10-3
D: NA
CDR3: CAIRPGTSTDTQYF
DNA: TGTGCCATCAGGCCGGGGACTAGCACAGATACGCAGTATTTT

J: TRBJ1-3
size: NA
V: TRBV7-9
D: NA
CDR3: CASSSPGDTIYF
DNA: TGTGCCAGCAGCTCGCCCGGGGACACCATATATTTT

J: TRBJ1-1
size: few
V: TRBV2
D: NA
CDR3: CASQYSTEAFF
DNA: TGTGCCAGCCAGTATAGCACTGAAGCTTTCTTT

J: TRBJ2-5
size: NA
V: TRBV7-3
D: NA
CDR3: CASSRGASETQYF
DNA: TGTGCCAGCAGCCGGGGAGCGAGTGAGACCCAGTACTTC

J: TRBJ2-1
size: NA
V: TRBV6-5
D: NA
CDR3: CASRTNNEQFF
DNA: TGTGCCAGCAGGACAAACAATGAGCAGTTCTTC

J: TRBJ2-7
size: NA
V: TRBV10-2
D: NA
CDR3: CATLESEQYF
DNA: TGCGCCACCCTCGAGAGCGAGCAGTACTTC

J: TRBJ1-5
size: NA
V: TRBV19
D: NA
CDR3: CASIISHGGMQPQHF
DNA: TGTGCCAGTATTATAAGTCACGGGGGAATGCAGCCCCAGCATTTT

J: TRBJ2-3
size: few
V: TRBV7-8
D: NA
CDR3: CASISWWAGTDTDTQYF
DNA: TGTGCCAGTATCTCTTGGTGGGCAGGGACTGACACAGATACGCAGTATTTT

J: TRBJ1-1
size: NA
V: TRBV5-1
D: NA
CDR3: CASSLGQVNTEAFF
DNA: TGCGCCAGCAGCCTGGGGCAGGTGAACACTGAAGCTTTCTTT

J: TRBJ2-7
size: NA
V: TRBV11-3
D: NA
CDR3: CASSLRQAYEQYF
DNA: TGTGCCAGCAGCTTAAGACAAGCCTACGAGCAGTACTTC

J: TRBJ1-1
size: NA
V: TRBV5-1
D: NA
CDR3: CASSSGSLNTEAFF
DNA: TGCGCCAGCAGCTCCGGGAGCCTGAACACTGAAGCTTTCTTT

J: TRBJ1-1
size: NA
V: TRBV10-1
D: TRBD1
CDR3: CASSIDRVNTEAFF
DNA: TGCGCCAGCAGTATCGACAGGGTGAACACTGAAGCTTTCTTT

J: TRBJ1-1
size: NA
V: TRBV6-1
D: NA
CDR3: CASIRARLSEAFF
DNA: TGTGCCAGCATAAGGGCCAGATTGTCTGAAGCTTTCTTT

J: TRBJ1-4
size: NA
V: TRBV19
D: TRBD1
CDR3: CASTPGTVNEKLFF
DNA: TGTGCCAGTACCCCCGGGACAGTTAATGAAAAACTGTTTTTT

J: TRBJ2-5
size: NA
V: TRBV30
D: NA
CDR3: CAWSVDQETQYF
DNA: TGTGCCTGGAGTGTTGACCAAGAGACCCAGTACTTC

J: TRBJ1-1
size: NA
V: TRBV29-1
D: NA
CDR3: CSVDGQSWDTEAFF
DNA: TGCAGCGTTGATGGGCAGTCTTGGGACACTGAAGCTTTCTTT

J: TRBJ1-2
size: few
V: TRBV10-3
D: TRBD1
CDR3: CAISGGQAVKGYGYTF
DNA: TGTGCCATCAGTGGAGGACAGGCGGTGAAAGGGTATGGCTACACCTTC

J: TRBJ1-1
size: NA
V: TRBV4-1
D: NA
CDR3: CASSHRLRRDGNTEAFF
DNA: TGCGCCAGCAGCCACCGACTTCGACGGGACGGAAACACTGAAGCTTTCTTT

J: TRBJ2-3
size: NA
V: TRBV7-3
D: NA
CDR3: CASSLQGGEATDTQYF
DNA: TGTGCCAGCAGCCTCCAGGGGGGGGAGGCAACAGATACGCAGTATTTT

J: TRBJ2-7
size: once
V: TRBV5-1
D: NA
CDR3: CASSLGALVGTFRYEQYF
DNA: TGCGCCAGCAGCTTGGGTGCTTTGGTGGGGACTTTTCGCTACGAGCAGTACTTC

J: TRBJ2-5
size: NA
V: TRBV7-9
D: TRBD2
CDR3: CASSFGAGGETQYF
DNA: TGTGCCAGCAGCTTTGGGGCGGGAGGAGAGACCCAGTACTTC

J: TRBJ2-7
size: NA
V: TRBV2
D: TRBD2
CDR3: CASSTGTSLNEQYF
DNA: TGTGCCAGCAGTACCGGGACTAGCTTGAACGAGCAGTACTTC

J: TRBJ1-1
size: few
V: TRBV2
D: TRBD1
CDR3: CASRKSTGFGNTEAFF
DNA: TGTGCCAGCAGGAAGTCGACAGGGTTCGGGAACACTGAAGCTTTCTTT

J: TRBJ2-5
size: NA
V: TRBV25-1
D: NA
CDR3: CASTRTEETQYF
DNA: TGTGCCAGCACCCGGACGGAAGAGACCCAGTACTTC

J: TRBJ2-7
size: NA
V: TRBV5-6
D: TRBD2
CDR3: CASSFALAGGPSGEQYF
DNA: TGTGCCAGCAGCTTCGCACTAGCGGGAGGGCCCTCGGGCGAGCAGTACTTC

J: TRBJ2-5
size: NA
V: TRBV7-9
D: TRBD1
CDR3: CASSGQGEETQYF
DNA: TGTGCCAGCAGCGGACAGGGTGAAGAGACCCAGTACTTC

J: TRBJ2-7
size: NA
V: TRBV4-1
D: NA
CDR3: CASSQDEGQGVDEQYF
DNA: TGTGCCAGCAGCCAAGACGAGGGGCAGGGCGTCGACGAGCAGTACTTC

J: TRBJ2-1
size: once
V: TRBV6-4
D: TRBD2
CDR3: CASSVLASGSHEQFF
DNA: TGTGCCAGCAGTGTTTTGGCTAGCGGGAGCCATGAGCAGTTCTTC

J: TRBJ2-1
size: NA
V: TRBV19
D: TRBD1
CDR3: CASRRSGGNEQFF
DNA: TGTGCCAGTAGACGGTCAGGGGGCAATGAGCAGTTCTTC

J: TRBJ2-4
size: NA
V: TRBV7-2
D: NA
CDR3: CASSLGLSSSIQYF
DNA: TGTGCCAGCAGCTTAGGACTTAGCAGCAGCATTCAGTACTTC

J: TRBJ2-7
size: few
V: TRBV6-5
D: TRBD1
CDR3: CASSEQGGLQHF
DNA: TGTGCCAGCAGTGAGCAAGGGGGCCTCCAACATTTC

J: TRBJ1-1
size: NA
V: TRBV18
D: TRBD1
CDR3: CASSRDRGPRDTEAFF
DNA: TGTGCCAGCTCACGGGACAGGGGCCCCCGCGACACTGAAGCTTTCTTT

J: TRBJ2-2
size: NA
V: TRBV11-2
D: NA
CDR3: CASVRTINTGELFF
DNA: TGTGCCAGCGTTAGGACAATCAACACCGGGGAGCTGTTTTTT

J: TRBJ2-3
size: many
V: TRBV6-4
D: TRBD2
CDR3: CASSATGTSGTDTQYF
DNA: TGTGCCAGCAGTGCAACCGGGACTAGCGGCACAGATACGCAGTATTTT

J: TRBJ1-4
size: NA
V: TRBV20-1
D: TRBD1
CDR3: CSAMDRVKLFF
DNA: TGCAGTGCTATGGACAGGGTAAAACTGTTTTTT

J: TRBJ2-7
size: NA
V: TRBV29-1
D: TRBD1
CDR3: CSGGQLYEQYF
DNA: TGCAGCGGGGGACAGCTTTACGAGCAGTACTTC

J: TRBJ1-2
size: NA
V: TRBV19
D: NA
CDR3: CASIPKRGGAICGYTF
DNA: TGTGCCAGTATTCCAAAAAGGGGAGGGGCCATATGTGGCTACACCTTC

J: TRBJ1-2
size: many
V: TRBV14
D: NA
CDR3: CASSQGGNYGYTF
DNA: TGTGCCAGCAGCCAAGGGGGCAACTATGGCTACACCTTC

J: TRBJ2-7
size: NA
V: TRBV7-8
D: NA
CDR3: CASSRRGEQYF
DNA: TGTGCCAGCAGCCGTAGGGGGGAGCAGTACTTC

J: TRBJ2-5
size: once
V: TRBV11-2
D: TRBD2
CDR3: CASSPGTSAGETQYF
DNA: TGTGCCAGCAGCCCCGGGACTAGCGCAGGGGAGACCCAGTACTTC

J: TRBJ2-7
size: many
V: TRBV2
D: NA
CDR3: CASLSNRGLYEQYF
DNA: TGTGCCAGCTTGTCAAACAGGGGACTCTACGAGCAGTACTTC

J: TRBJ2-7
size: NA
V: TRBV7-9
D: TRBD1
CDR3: CASSFDTGTGLYEQYF
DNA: TGTGCCAGCAGCTTCGACACCGGGACAGGACTCTACGAGCAGTACTTC

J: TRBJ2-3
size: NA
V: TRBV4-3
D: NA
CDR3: CASSQDGPPSTDTQYF
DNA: TGCGCCAGCAGCCAAGATGGGCCTCCTAGCACAGATACGCAGTATTTT

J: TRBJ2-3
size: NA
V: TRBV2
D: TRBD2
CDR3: CASSDVLAGENKYF
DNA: TGTGCCAGCAGTGATGTCCTAGCGGGAGAAAATAAGTATTTT

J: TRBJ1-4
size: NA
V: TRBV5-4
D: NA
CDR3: CASSLGDARREKLFF
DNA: TGTGCCAGCAGCTTGGGGGACGCCCGGCGAGAAAAGCTGTTTTTT

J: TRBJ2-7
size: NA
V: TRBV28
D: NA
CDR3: CASSFGFEQYF
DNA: TGTGCCAGCAGTTTTGGCTTCGAGCAGTACTTC

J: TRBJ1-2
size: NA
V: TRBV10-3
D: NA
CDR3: CAITPGNYGYTF
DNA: TGTGCCATCACCCCGGGGAACTATGGCTACACCTTC